What follows are 14 T cell receptor beta chains derived from one specimen sequenced in a study of post-analysis software for immune sequencing data (dated by TCRdb to the mid-2010s). Beyond this particular receptor, the publication reports: Patients showed significantly higher frequencies than controls for five TRBV segments, among them TRBV5-6, TRBV5-1 and TRBV20-1.

The library was produced with PCR. The run used an Illumina HiSeq 2500. To reduce PCR and sequencing biases, unique molecular identifiers were built into the TCR beta cDNA libraries. Starting from the raw public reads, TCRdb applied fastp trimming at Q25, assembled clones with MiXCR and retained in-frame beta chains. All rows with the same CDR3 protein become a single entry with the most common DNA and genes. Present in this sample are about 570,000 distinct CDR3 sequences, 34% of which were seen just once. The top ten hold 4.5% to 7.5% of the sample. What these receptors recognize is not known. Sequencing was carried out using blood. Receptors originate from a girl aged 2-17 years with multiple sclerosis.

The CDR3 region is CSAISGGTDTQYF. CDR3 sequence (DNA): TGCAGTGCTATATCCGGGGGCACAGATACGCAGTATTTT. The chain employs TRBV20-1 and TRBJ2-3; TRBD2 might be the D (5 bases). V was shortened by 4 bases and J by 1 base, with 9 bases between the two germline ends. Germline CDR1 and CDR2: DFQATT and SNEGSKA (reference sequence). This CDR3 has 13 amino acids.

This chain uses TRBV5-4 with TRBJ2-5; 8 bases are shared with TRBD2. The CDR3 totals 15 residues. With 4 bases clipped from V and 11 bases from J, the junction kept 16 bases outside the gene matches. Germline V CDR1 and CDR2: SGHNT, YYREEE (reference sequence). CDR3 in amino acids: CASSSGTRDVDEQYF. DNA of the CDR3: TGTGCCAGCAGCAGCGGGACTAGGGACGTCGATGAGCAGTACTTC.

This clonotype showed up just a few times. V and J are TRBV7-6 and TRBJ2-4; 13 bases agree with TRBD2. This CDR3 spans 16 amino acids. Germline CDR1 and CDR2: SGHVS and FNYEAQ. J was trimmed by 5 bases and V by 5 bases; bases with no gene match: 6. The CDR3 sequence is CASSRTSGGAQNIQYF. DNA for the CDR3: TGTGCCAGCAGCCGAACTAGCGGGGGGGCCCAAAACATTCAGTACTTC.

The chain carries TRBV29-1 and TRBJ2-7, with 11 positions matching TRBD1. Germline lookup yields CDR1 SQVTM and CDR2 ANQGSEA. V lost 0 bases, J lost 5 bases, and 9 bases stayed unmatched. The CDR3 consists of 16 residues. CDR3 region: CSVEEKGDRGWHEQYF. CDR3 nucleotides: TGCAGCGTTGAAGAAAAAGGGGACAGGGGGTGGCACGAGCAGTACTTC.

The chain links TRBV5-1 to TRBJ2-5; 10 positions agree with TRBD2. Germline V gene lookup returns CDR1 SGHRS and CDR2 YFSETQ. V was pared by 4 bases and J by 2 bases, with 5 bases of the junction left unmatched. The CDR3 loop spans 15 amino acids. The CDR3 coding sequence is TGCGCCAGCAGCAAACTAGCGGGGCAACAAGAGACCCAGTACTTC. This gives the protein CASSKLAGQQETQYF. The variable domain in full, completed from reference TRBV5-1 and TRBJ2-5, reads KAGVTQTPRYLIKTRGQQVTLSCSPISGHRSVSWYQQTPGQGLQFLFEYFSETQRNKGNFPGRFSGRQFSNSRSEMNVSTLELGDSALYLCASSKLAGQQETQYFGPGTRLLVL.

This clonotype occurred a few times. The V gene is TRBV12-3 or TRBV12-4, the J gene TRBJ1-2; a weak D match, TRBD1 (6 bases). The CDR3 extends over 16 amino acids. Trimming took off 6 bases at V and 3 bases at J, with 20 bases between the two ends. In nucleotides, the CDR3 is TGTGCCAGCAGCCCAGCGGGAGGACAGTCTCACTATGGCTACACCTTC. It codes for CASSPAGGQSHYGYTF.

The rearrangement uses TRBV7-2 and TRBJ2-4, with D perhaps TRBD2 (6 bases). Trimming removed 1 base from V and 6 bases from J, with 13 bases in between. Germline CDR1 reads SGHTA; CDR2 reads FQGNSA. The length of the CDR3 is 15 residues. CDR3 sequence reads: CASSLGGDGRNIQYF. In DNA, the CDR3 is TGTGCCAGCAGCTTAGGCGGGGATGGGAGAAACATTCAGTACTTC.

The chain carries TRBV12-3 or TRBV12-4 and TRBJ1-2; weak D call: TRBD1 (5 bases). The CDR3 is 14 amino acids. Trimming removed 6 bases from V and 7 bases from J, with 18 bases in between. The CDR3 here is CASRSSGLKGGYTF. The CDR3 nucleotides are TGTGCCAGCAGATCATCGGGGCTTAAGGGTGGCTACACCTTC.

The V call is TRBV6-6, the J call TRBJ1-2, with 10 nucleotides matching TRBD1. V was clipped by 3 bases and J by 4 bases; unmatched bases: 2. From germline, CDR1 is MNHNY and CDR2 SVGAGI (reference sequence). This CDR3 is 14 amino acids long. The CDR3 DNA sequence: TGTGCCAGCAGTTATTGGACAGGGGGCTATGGCTACACCTTC. Protein: CASSYWTGGYGYTF.

This clonotype was found a few times. This chain uses TRBV5-5 with TRBJ2-1, with D possibly being TRBD1 or TRBD2 (5 bases each). V lost 3 bases and J 4 bases, leaving 11 bases between the germline ends. This CDR3 is 14 amino acids long. From germline, CDR1 is SGHKS and CDR2 YYEKEE (reference sequence). DNA of the CDR3: TGTGCCAGCAGCTGGGGGTCTCTTTACAATGAGCAGTTCTTC. It translates to CASSWGSLYNEQFF.

The chain combines TRBV19 with TRBJ1-1, with no clear D. Germline CDR1 LNHDA, CDR2 SQIVND (reference sequence). V shed 1 base and J shed 5 bases, with 11 bases lying between them. This CDR3 has 14 amino acids. As DNA, the CDR3 is TGTGCCAGTAGTATAGTTGGTCCGGGAACTGAAGCTTTCTTT. Encoded protein: CASSIVGPGTEAFF.

The rearrangement joins TRBV20-1 to TRBJ2-1, with TRBD2 matching over 8 bases. Germline-derived CDR1 and CDR2 are DFQATT and SNEGSKA (reference sequence). The CDR3 sequence is 17 residues long. The trim removed 1 base at V and 9 bases at J, leaving 17 bases unmatched. This CDR3 reads CSARGVLGLEPEGEQFF. The CDR3 coding sequence is TGCAGTGCTAGAGGTGTGTTGGGACTAGAACCGGAGGGTGAGCAGTTCTTC.

Only a few counts were recorded for this clonotype. At one end the junction does not follow the germline gene, possibly because of a read error. The chain joins TRBV6-2 or TRBV6-3 to TRBJ2-7; D possibly matches TRBD1 or TRBD2 (5 bases each). The germline V gene has CDR1 MNHEY and CDR2 SVGEGT. This CDR3 comprises 16 residues. CDR3 region: CASSYFSRDPTYEQYF. The CDR3 coding sequence is TGTGCCAGCAGCTACTTTTCCCGGGACCCAACCTACGAGCAGTACTTC.

The V call is TRBV6-6, the J call TRBJ1-6; D not certain. Germline V gene data show CDR1 as MNHNY and CDR2 as SVGAGI (reference sequence). Trimming cost V 0 bases and J 3 bases, with 9 bases left between them. The CDR3 is 16 residues long. CDR3 sequence (DNA): TGTGCCAGCAGTTACTCAGGGCAGAACTATAATTCACCCCTCCACTTT. This sequence encodes CASSYSGQNYNSPLHF.